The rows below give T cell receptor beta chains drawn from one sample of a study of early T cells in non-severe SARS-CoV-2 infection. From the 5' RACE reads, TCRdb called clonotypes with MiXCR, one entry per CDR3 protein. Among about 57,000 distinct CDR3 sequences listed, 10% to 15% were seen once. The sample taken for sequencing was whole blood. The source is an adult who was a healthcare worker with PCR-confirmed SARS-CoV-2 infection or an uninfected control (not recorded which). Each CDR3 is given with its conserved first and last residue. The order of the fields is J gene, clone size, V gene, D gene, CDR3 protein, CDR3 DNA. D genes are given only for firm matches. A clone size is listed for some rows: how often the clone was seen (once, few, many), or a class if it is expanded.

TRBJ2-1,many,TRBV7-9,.,CASSLQYNEQFF,TGTGCCAGCAGCTTACAGTACAATGAGCAGTTCTTC
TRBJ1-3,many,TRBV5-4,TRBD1,CASSPDRERSGNTIYF,TGTGCCAGCAGCCCGGACAGGGAACGCTCTGGAAACACCATATATTTT
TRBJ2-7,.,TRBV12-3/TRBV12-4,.,CASSSRGSGYEQYF,TGTGCCAGCAGTTCCCGGGGTAGCGGCTACGAGCAGTACTTC
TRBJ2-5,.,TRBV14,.,CASSPGAQETQYF,TGTGCCAGCAGCCCAGGGGCCCAAGAGACCCAGTACTTC
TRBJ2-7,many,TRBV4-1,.,CASATADTYEQYF,TGCGCCAGCGCAACGGCAGACACCTACGAGCAGTACTTC
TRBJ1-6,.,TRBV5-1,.,CASRGEGGPYNSPLHF,TGCGCCAGCAGGGGAGAGGGAGGACCCTATAATTCACCCCTCCACTTT
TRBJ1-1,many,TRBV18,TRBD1,CASSSGQANTEAFF,TGTGCCAGCTCATCCGGACAGGCGAACACTGAAGCTTTCTTT
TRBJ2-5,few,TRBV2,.,CAGEGGEQETQYF,TGTGCCGGAGAAGGAGGGGAACAAGAGACCCAGTACTTC
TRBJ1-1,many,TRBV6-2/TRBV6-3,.,CASSYGRQAFF,TGTGCCAGCAGTTACGGGAGGCAAGCTTTCTTT
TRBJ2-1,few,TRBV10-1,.,CASSVTTGYNEQFF,TGCGCCAGCAGTGTCACAACAGGCTACAATGAGCAGTTCTTC
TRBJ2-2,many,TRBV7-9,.,CASSFYQGEVGTGELFF,TGTGCCAGCAGCTTCTACCAGGGGGAGGTTGGCACCGGGGAGCTGTTTTTT
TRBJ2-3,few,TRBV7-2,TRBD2,CASSSTSGDTQYF,TGTGCCAGCAGCTCCACTAGCGGGGATACGCAGTATTTT
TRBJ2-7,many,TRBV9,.,CASSPRHGGLYEQYF,TGTGCCAGCAGCCCTAGACATGGCGGCCTCTACGAGCAGTACTTC
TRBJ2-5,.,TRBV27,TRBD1,CASSFPGGETQYF,TGTGCCAGCAGTTTCCCAGGGGGAGAGACCCAGTACTTC
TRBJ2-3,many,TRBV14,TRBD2,CASSLRGGMTESTDTQYF,TGTGCCAGCAGCCTCCGGGGGGGTATGACGGAAAGCACAGATACGCAGTATTTT
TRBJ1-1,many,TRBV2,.,CASSGDDRTEAFF,TGTGCCAGCAGTGGAGATGACAGAACTGAAGCTTTTTTT
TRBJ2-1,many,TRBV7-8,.,CASSPRVWQGLDNEQFF,TGTGCCAGCAGCCCGAGAGTTTGGCAGGGGTTGGACAATGAGCAGTTCTTC
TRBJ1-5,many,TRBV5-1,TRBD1,CASSLTGGNQPQHF,TGCGCCAGCAGCTTGACAGGGGGCAATCAGCCCCAGCATTTT
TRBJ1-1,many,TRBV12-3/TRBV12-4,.,CASSFFMNTEAFF,TGTGCCAGCAGTTTTTTCATGAACACTGAAGCTTTCTTT
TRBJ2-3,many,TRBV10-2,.,CASSGGVSTDTQYF,TGCGCCAGCAGTGGGGGGGTTAGCACAGATACGCAGTATTTT
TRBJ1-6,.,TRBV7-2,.,CASSVRNPPLHF,TGTGCCAGCAGCGTCCGGAACCCACCCCTCCACTTT
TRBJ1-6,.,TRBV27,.,CASSPGTRGYNSPLHF,TGTGCCAGCAGTCCCGGAACCAGGGGCTATAATTCACCCCTCCACTTT
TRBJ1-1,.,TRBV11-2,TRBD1,CASSFAGTAMNTEAFF,TGTGCCAGCAGCTTCGCCGGGACAGCAATGAACACTGAAGCTTTCTTT
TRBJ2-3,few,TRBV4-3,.,CASSQDRDRTDTQYF,TGCGCCAGCAGCCAAGATAGGGACCGCACAGATACGCAGTATTTT
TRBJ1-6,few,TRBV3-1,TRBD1,CASKMTGGGNSPLHF,TGTGCCAGCAAGATGACAGGGGGCGGTAATTCACCCCTCCACTTT
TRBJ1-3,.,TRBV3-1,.,CASTLSRGDGGNTIYF,TGTGCCAGCACCTTGTCCAGGGGCGACGGAGGAAACACCATATATTTT
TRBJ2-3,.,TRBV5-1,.,CASSLASSVFTDTQYF,TGCGCCAGCAGCTTGGCCTCGTCGGTTTTCACAGATACGCAGTATTTT
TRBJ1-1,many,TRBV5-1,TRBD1,CASSLQGQGEAFF,TGCGCCAGCAGCTTGCAGGGACAGGGGGAAGCTTTCTTT
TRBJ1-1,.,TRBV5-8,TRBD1,CASSWGDRVNTEAFF,TGTGCCAGCAGCTGGGGGGACAGGGTGAACACTGAAGCTTTCTTT
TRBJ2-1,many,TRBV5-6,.,CASSLDLGSNDHEQFF,TGTGCCAGCAGCTTGGACCTGGGATCCAATGACCATGAGCAGTTCTTC
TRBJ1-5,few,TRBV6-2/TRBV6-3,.,CASSPGRQPQHF,TGTGCCAGCAGTCCAGGCCGTCAGCCCCAGCATTTT
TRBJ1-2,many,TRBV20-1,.,CSARDRLWVAGYTF,TGCAGTGCTAGAGATCGTTTGTGGGTGGCTGGCTACACCTTC
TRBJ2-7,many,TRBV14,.,CASSQVSYEQYF,TGTGCCAGCAGCCAAGTTAGCTACGAGCAGTACTTC
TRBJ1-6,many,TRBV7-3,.,CASSLGAGRRSPLHF,TGTGCCAGCAGCTTAGGCGCAGGGCGAAGATCACCCCTCCACTTT
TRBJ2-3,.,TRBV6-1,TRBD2,CASSGLAGSTDTQYF,TGTGCCAGCAGTGGTCTAGCGGGGAGCACAGATACGCAGTATTTT
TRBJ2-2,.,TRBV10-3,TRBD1,CAISASPGQLNTGELFF,TGTGCCATCAGTGCCTCCCCGGGACAGCTGAACACCGGGGAGCTGTTTTTT
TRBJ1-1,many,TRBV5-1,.,CASSLVSGANTEAFF,TGCGCCAGCAGCTTGGTCTCAGGGGCGAACACTGAAGCTTTCTTT
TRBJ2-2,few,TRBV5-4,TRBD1,CASSLVGQGYGGELFF,TGTGCCAGCAGCTTGGTGGGACAGGGGTACGGCGGGGAGCTGTTTTTT
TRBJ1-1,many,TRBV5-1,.,CASSFTGYTEAFF,TGCGCCAGCAGCTTTACAGGGTACACTGAAGCTTTCTTT
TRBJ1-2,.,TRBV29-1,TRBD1,CSGGTGGSYTF,TGCAGCGGTGGGACAGGGGGCAGCTACACCTTC
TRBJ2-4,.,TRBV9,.,CASSQALGRNIQYF,TGTGCCAGCAGCCAAGCCTTGGGAAGAAACATTCAGTACTTC
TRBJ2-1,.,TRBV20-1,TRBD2,CSASPGLAYNEQFF,TGCAGTGCTTCACCGGGACTAGCTTACAATGAGCAGTTCTTC
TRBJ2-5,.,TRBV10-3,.,CAISESRGGRQETQYF,TGTGCCATCAGTGAGTCTCGGGGAGGCCGCCAAGAGACCCAGTACTTC
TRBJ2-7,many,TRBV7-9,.,CASSYGNNPYEQYF,TGTGCCAGCAGCTACGGGAACAACCCCTACGAGCAGTACTTC
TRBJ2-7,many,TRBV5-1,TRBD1,CASSPRTGNPTYEQYF,TGCGCCAGCAGCCCCCGGACAGGGAACCCCACCTACGAGCAGTACTTC